The 7 T cell receptor beta chains reported below all come from one sample, sequenced in a study of cytomegalovirus exposure and HLA in healthy donors. PCR employed 60 Vbeta and 13 Jbeta primers. Generated by immunoSEQ multiplex PCR, the TCRdb table keeps only in-frame clones and is missing some. This table has about 160,000 clones, 85% appearing once. Sequencing used PBMCs. These TCRs come from a man between 18 and 35 years old in good health and CMV-seropositive.

The chain couples TRBV6-6 to TRBJ2-7; the match to TRBD2 covers 7 bases. The V gene's germline CDR1 is MNHNY and CDR2 SVGAGI (reference sequence). Germline trimming cut 5 bases from V and 2 bases from J; bases unmatched to any gene: 12. The CDR3 loop spans 16 amino acids. The CDR3 sequence is CASSLSGRGSTYEQYF. Written as DNA, the CDR3 is TGTGCCAGCAGTCTTTCGGGGAGGGGTAGCACCTACGAGCAGTACTTC.

The CDR3 sequence is CASNRDRDSPLHF. In DNA, the CDR3 is TGTGCCAGTAACCGGGACAGGGATTCACCCCTCCACTTT. V usage is TRBV19 and J usage is TRBJ1-6; 9 bases line up with TRBD1. Trimming at V came to 7 bases and at J to 8 bases, leaving 3 bases not matched to a gene. Germline V CDR1 and CDR2: LNHDA, SQIVND (reference sequence). The CDR3 length is 13 residues.

The chain joins TRBV4-3 to TRBJ1-1; D is unclear. The CDR3 contains 16 residues. Germline V gene data show CDR1 as LGHNA and CDR2 as YSLEER. Trimming left V 2 bases short and J 2 bases short, with 15 bases between. The CDR3 DNA is TGCGCCAGCAGCCAATACCCTGCGGGCAGTAACACTGAAGCTTTCTTT. It translates to CASSQYPAGSNTEAFF.

The chain employs TRBV6-1 and TRBJ2-5, with D tentatively TRBD1 (6 bases). V lost 10 bases and J lost 5, with 14 bases in between. Per germline, CDR1 MNHNS and CDR2 SASEGT. The length of the CDR3 is 12 residues. CDR3 loop: CATTQGLETQYF. The CDR3 DNA reads TGTGCCACTACACAGGGTCTGGAGACCCAGTACTTC.

V and J are TRBV25-1 and TRBJ2-2; 7 positions match TRBD1. In germline, CDR1 is MGHDK, CDR2 SYGVNS. The CDR3 totals 14 residues. The V gene end was trimmed by 6 bases and the J gene end by 0 bases; junction bases not matched to a gene: 1. The CDR3 sequence: CASSGTANTGELFF. In nucleotides, the CDR3 is TGTGCCAGCAGCGGGACAGCGAACACCGGGGAGCTGTTTTTT.

Regarding this clone: The same CDR3 can be traced to other DNA sequences in this sample. The chain joins TRBV4-3 to TRBJ1-5; tentatively, D is TRBD1 (5 bases). Germline V lookup: CDR1 LGHNA, CDR2 YSLEER. Between the trimmed V and J ends, which lost 0 bases and 7 bases, there was a span of 7 bases. The CDR3 totals 13 residues. The CDR3: CASSQDRGQPQHF. The CDR3 DNA is TGCGCCAGCAGCCAAGATAGGGGACAGCCCCAGCATTTT.

A few counts support this clone. The chain carries TRBV5-1 and TRBJ2-3; perhaps TRBD2 as D (6 bases). V dropped 7 bases and J dropped 0 bases, with 15 bases sitting between them. The V gene's germline CDR1 is SGHRS and CDR2 YFSETQ. This CDR3 has 15 residues. The CDR3 nucleotides are TGCGCCAGCCAGGAGGGCGGGACTAGCACAGATACGCAGTATTTT. Encoded protein: CASQEGGTSTDTQYF.